One sample yielded the 26 T cell receptor beta chains listed below, sequenced in a study of tumor-infiltrating lymphocytes in primary liver carcinoma. The investigators made TCR beta cDNA from 400 to 550 ng total RNA, using a constant-region primer. ARM-PCR was slightly modified, and three nested multiplex PCR rounds with it gave rise to the TCR beta libraries. TRBV1-TRBV30 forward primers paired with a C-beta reverse primer drove the first two PCR rounds, 10 cycles each. TCRdb processed the multiplex PCR reads anew with MiXCR; each CDR3 protein has one entry. The profile covers about 180,000 distinct CDR3 sequences, with around 60% appearing a single time and around 68% taken by the ten largest. The researchers obtained blood RNA from unsorted whole blood and also extracted germline DNA. Sequenced: peripheral blood. The receptors stem from a man aged 40-55 years with primary liver carcinoma and hepatitis B virus infection.

The rearrangement uses TRBV7-8 and TRBJ2-3; TRBD2 matches 12 bases. The CDR3 is made up of 16 amino acids. In germline, CDR1 is SGHVS, CDR2 FQNEAQ. Trimming cost V 1 base and J 6 bases; bases outside gene matches: 5. The CDR3 spells CASSLGLAGEVDTQYF. The CDR3 DNA reads as TGTGCCAGCAGCTTAGGACTAGCGGGAGAAGTTGATACGCAGTATTTT.

This clonotype was detected only once. A read error is possible here, since a much larger clone lies one base away. This rearrangement joins TRBV6-5 to TRBJ2-3; D perhaps matches TRBD1 (6 bases). The CDR3 loop spans 14 amino acids. Between the trimmed V and J ends, which lost 6 bases and 7 bases, there was a span of 17 bases. CDR1 and CDR2 (germline): MNHEY, SVGAGI. The CDR3 sequence is CASSRGRAANTQYF. In DNA, the CDR3 is TGTGCCAGCAGCAGGGGACGAGCCGCAAATACGCAGTATTTT.

On this clonotype: This sequence may be a read error, since a much larger clone differs from it by one base. The CDR3 bases are TGTGCCAGCAGCTCTCGAAAACCTCGGGGGCAGGCCCCAGATGCGCAGTATTTT. It codes for CASSSRKPRGQAPDAQYF. The chain combines TRBV11-1 with TRBJ2-3; D may be TRBD1 or TRBD2 (6 bases each). This CDR3 is built from 18 residues. The germline V gene has CDR1 SGHAT and CDR2 FQDESV (reference sequence).

This rearrangement joins TRBV12-3 or TRBV12-4 to TRBJ2-3; D is uncertain. Trimming took 3 bases from V and 2 from J, leaving 9 bases between them. This CDR3 contains 14 residues. CDR3 residues: CASSFRHDTDTQYF. CDR3 nucleotide sequence: TGTGCCAGCAGTTTCCGACATGACACAGATACGCAGTATTTT.

The gene calls are TRBV12-3 or TRBV12-4 and TRBJ2-7, with 10 bases fitting TRBD2. This CDR3 region has 14 residues. V shed 2 bases and J 6 bases; nucleotides not matched to a gene: 4. DNA for the CDR3: TGTGCCAGCAGTTTACGTAGCGGGAGGACCGAGCAGTACTTC. Encoded protein: CASSLRSGRTEQYF.

The genes are TRBV6-1 and TRBJ2-7, with 8 nucleotides matching TRBD2. Germline CDR1 and CDR2: MNHNS and SASEGT. This CDR3 comprises 13 residues. V gave up 7 bases and J gave up 3 bases; unmatched junction bases: 5. The CDR3 DNA sequence: TGTGCCAGCACCTCTAGCGGGCGCTACGAGCAGTACTTC. It specifies CASTSSGRYEQYF.

The genes are TRBV28 and TRBJ1-2, with 7 bases that match TRBD1. This CDR3 contains 15 residues. V trimming: 4 bases; J trimming: 8 bases; junction bases outside the gene matches: 13. Germline-derived CDR1 and CDR2 are MDHEN and SYDVKM. The CDR3 bases are TGTGCCAGCAGTTCATCCGGGGCAGGGGGTGACGGCTACACCTTC. Translation gives CASSSSGAGGDGYTF.

This clonotype has only a few counts. J is TRBJ2-1 and V is TRBV7-9; 12 bases are a match to TRBD2. V was clipped by 6 bases and J by 4 bases; unmatched bases: 1. This CDR3 has 14 residues. Germline loops: CDR1 SEHNR, CDR2 FQNEAQ (reference sequence). The CDR3 DNA reads as TGTGCCAGCAGAGGACTAGCGGGATACAATGAGCAGTTCTTC. It codes for CASRGLAGYNEQFF.

About this clonotype: An end of the junction differs from the germline gene, which may be a read error. The chain joins TRBV11-2 to TRBJ2-1; TRBD2 matches at 7 bases. The CDR3 has 16 amino acids. Germline loops: CDR1 SGHAT, CDR2 FQNNGV. CDR3 coding DNA: TGTACCAGCAGCTTAGATGGGGGTGCTGCGGGGGATGAGCAGTTCTTT. Amino acids: CTSSLDGGAAGDEQFF.

Points on this clonotype: One end of the junction fails to match germline, which may point to a read error. The chain couples TRBV11-2 to TRBJ2-7; D is undetermined. CDR1 SGHAT and CDR2 FQNNGV come from the germline V gene. The CDR3 loop spans 13 amino acids. CDR3 residues: CASSLERCAEQYF. The CDR3, as DNA: TGTGCAAGCAGCTTAGAGAGGTGCGCCGAGCAGTACTTC.

This clonotype was observed a single time. This chain links TRBV19 with TRBJ2-1; the D is unclear. Germline V lookup: CDR1 LNHDA, CDR2 SQIVND (reference sequence). V was clipped by 5 bases and J by 0 bases, with 11 bases between them. This CDR3 spans 15 amino acids. CDR3 residues: CASSVAWGSYNEQFF. The DNA for the CDR3 is TGTGCCAGTAGTGTCGCGTGGGGCTCCTACAATGAGCAGTTCTTC.

Only one count was recorded for this clonotype. The chain combines TRBV29-1 with TRBJ2-7; TRBD2 agrees at 12 bases. CDR1 and CDR2 from the germline V gene are SQVTM and ANQGSEA. The CDR3 has 15 amino acids. The V segment lost 8 bases and the J segment 6 bases; nucleotides outside the gene matches: 14. The CDR3 loop reads CSMHDETSGRGEQYF. The CDR3, as DNA: TGCAGCATGCACGACGAGACTAGCGGGAGAGGCGAGCAGTACTTC.

Remarks on this clonotype: This may be a read error, as it is one base from a much larger clone. The CDR3 bases are TGTGTCAGCAGGAGGGATCTCCAAGAGACCCAGTACTTC. It translates to CVSRRDLQETQYF. The chain has TRBV6-6 and TRBJ2-7, with TRBD2 as a possible D gene (6 bases). The J call may be mistaken, given a closer DNA end match to TRBJ2-5. The CDR3 is made up of 13 amino acids. The germline V gene encodes CDR1 MNHNY and CDR2 SVGAGI (reference sequence).

This clonotype showed up many times. The gene calls are TRBV29-1 and TRBJ2-1; D is ambiguous. The CDR3 sequence is 12 residues long. CDR1 and CDR2 (germline): SQVTM, ANQGSEA. Trimming stripped 4 bases from V and 3 bases from J, with 7 bases between. CDR3 nucleotide sequence: TGCAGCGTTGGGTCCTACTACAATGAGCAGTTCTTC. Translated: CSVGSYYNEQFF.

This clonotype was found once. An end of the junction differs from the germline gene, which may be a read error. V gene TRBV6-6 combines with J gene TRBJ2-3; maybe TRBD1 (5 bases). Germline V gene data show CDR1 as MNHNY and CDR2 as SVGAGI (reference sequence). This CDR3 comprises 15 residues. CDR3: CASSYTGRSTDMQYF. The CDR3 DNA sequence: TGTGCCAGCAGTTACACAGGACGGAGCACAGATATGCAGTATTTT.

The V call is TRBV28, the J call TRBJ1-4; TRBD1 matches 7 bases. Trimming at V came to 6 bases and at J to 0 bases, leaving 7 bases not matched to a gene. The CDR3 consists of 16 residues. The germline V gene encodes CDR1 MDHEN and CDR2 SYDVKM. The CDR3 coding sequence is TGTGCCAGCAGGCCGGGACAGCAAGCAACTAATGAAAAACTGTTTTTT. Protein sequence: CASRPGQQATNEKLFF. Drawing the rest from reference TRBV28 and TRBJ1-4, the complete variable domain is DVKVTQSSRYLVKRTGEKVFLECVQDMDHENMFWYRQDPGLGLRLIYFSYDVKMKEKGDIPEGYSVSREKKERFSLILESASTNQTSMYLCASRPGQQATNEKLFFGSGTQLSVL.

V usage is TRBV5-1 and J usage is TRBJ2-3; TRBD2 aligns across 10 bases. The J segment lost 2 bases and the V segment lost 4 bases, leaving 7 bases of the junction unmatched. This CDR3 region has 16 residues. The germline V gene has CDR1 SGHRS and CDR2 YFSETQ. CDR3 region: CASSIGLAENTDTQYF. The DNA of the CDR3 is TGCGCCAGCAGCATTGGACTAGCGGAAAACACAGATACGCAGTATTTT.

The V gene is TRBV6-5, the J gene TRBJ2-2; unclear D gene. Germline V gene sequence: CDR1 MNHEY, CDR2 SVGAGI. V gave up 0 bases and J gave up 1 base, with 15 bases separating them. The CDR3 sequence is 18 residues long. The CDR3 DNA reads as TGTGCCAGCAGTTACTCGATGGTATTGGTCCTGAACACCGGGGAGCTGTTTTTT. Protein: CASSYSMVLVLNTGELFF.

This clonotype was counted ten times or more. The chain uses TRBV29-1 and TRBJ2-7; D might be TRBD1 (6 bases). Germline V gene data show CDR1 as SQVTM and CDR2 as ANQGSEA. This CDR3 contains 12 residues. V was shortened by 5 bases and J by 2 bases, with 10 bases between the two germline ends. The CDR3 here is CSVTQGTYEQYF. The CDR3 DNA reads as TGCAGCGTTACTCAGGGGACCTACGAGCAGTACTTC.

The chain combines TRBV6-2 or TRBV6-3 with TRBJ2-1; D is possibly TRBD2 (6 bases). Trimming took off 6 bases at V and 7 bases at J, with 16 bases between the two ends. The CDR3 spans 14 residues. Looked up from germline, CDR1 is MNHEY and CDR2 is SVGEGT. Here the CDR3 reads CASRGLAGRNEQFF. The CDR3 nucleotides read TGTGCCAGCAGGGGACTGGCGGGAAGGAATGAGCAGTTCTTC.

With regard to this clonotype: One end of the junction does not line up with germline, which may come from a read error. The V and J genes are TRBV4-2 and TRBJ2-1; D is possibly TRBD2 (6 bases). The CDR3 covers 17 residues. CDR1 and CDR2 (germline): LGHNA, YNFKEQ. The CDR3 bases are TGTGCCAGCAGCCAATTTACGGGAGCTACCACCTACAATGAGGAGTTCTTC. Protein sequence: CASSQFTGATTYNEEFF.

The chain is built from TRBV11-2 and TRBJ2-1, with 11 bases matching TRBD2. Germline lookup yields CDR1 SGHAT and CDR2 FQNNGV. The V segment lost 4 bases and the J segment 5 bases; nucleotides outside the gene matches: 10. This CDR3 has 17 residues. The CDR3 reads CASSSLGTSGSDNEQFF. Here the CDR3 DNA reads TGTGCCAGCAGCTCCCTCGGGACTAGCGGCAGTGACAATGAGCAGTTCTTC.

This chain connects TRBV12-3 or TRBV12-4 to TRBJ1-6; 10 positions match TRBD1. Losses at the gene ends were 6 bases for V and 5 bases for J; bases not matched to a gene: 25. CDR3 length equals 22 residues. Here the CDR3 reads CASSLGDRGLGSVGGNNSPLHF. The CDR3 coding sequence is TGTGCCAGCAGCCTAGGGGACAGGGGACTGGGATCTGTGGGAGGCAATAATTCACCCCTCCACTTT.

This clonotype was found a few times. The rearrangement joins TRBV14 to TRBJ2-7, with 7 bases identical to TRBD1. This CDR3 comprises 14 residues. From germline, CDR1 is SGHDN and CDR2 FVKESK. The J segment lost 1 base and the V segment lost 4 bases, leaving 4 bases of the junction unmatched. The CDR3: CASSREQGSYEQYF. CDR3 DNA sequence: TGTGCCAGCAGCCGGGAACAGGGGTCCTACGAGCAGTACTTC.

This clonotype was seen a few times. The chain employs TRBV4-1 and TRBJ2-2; D is ambiguous. V lost 3 bases and J lost 6, with 8 bases in between. Germline values: CDR1 MGHRA, CDR2 YSYEKL. This CDR3 has 13 amino acids. This CDR3 reads CASSQDDAGELFF. CDR3 bases: TGCGCCAGCAGCCAGGACGATGCCGGGGAGCTGTTTTTT.

Concerning this clonotype: Mismatch with germline at one junction end may stem from a read error. The chain uses TRBV5-1 and TRBJ2-7; no clear D. CDR1 and CDR2 (germline): SGHRS, YFSETQ. CDR3 length equals 14 residues. CDR3: CPSSLAVGTYEHYF. Written as DNA, the CDR3 is TGCCCCAGCAGCTTGGCCGTTGGTACCTACGAGCACTACTTC.